The 12 T cell receptor beta chains listed next were all sequenced from one sample in a study of spatial heterogeneity in lung cancer. The sample's time point: sample taken at primary tumor resection. Extraction of whole RNA from tumor, nontumor lung or frozen PBMC preceded unsorted sequencing. TCRdb re-called the 5' RACE reads through MiXCR, storing one row per CDR3 protein. The sample yields under 30,000 distinct CDR3 sequences, 2.5% to 4% seen once. The sequences come from PBMCs, collected at surgery. The receptors were gathered from a female donor with early-stage non-small cell lung cancer.

This clonotype was seen ten or more times. The gene calls are TRBV19 and TRBJ2-1; no clear D gene. CDR3 length: 12 amino acids. The V gene lost 1 base and the J gene lost 6 bases, with 4 bases spanning the gap. Per the germline V gene, CDR1 is LNHDA and CDR2 is SQIVND (reference sequence). The CDR3 coding sequence is TGTGCCAGTAGTATAGGGGCCAATGAGCAGTTCTTC. Translated: CASSIGANEQFF.

This clonotype has just a few counts. The chain employs TRBV3-1 and TRBJ2-2, with 7 bases aligning to TRBD1. The CDR3 totals 15 residues. The germline gives CDR1 LGHDT, CDR2 YNNKEL (reference sequence). Trimming took 0 bases from V and 5 from J; bases not matched to a gene: 3. CDR3 coding DNA: TGTGCCAGCAGCCAAGAGGGGACAGCAACCGGGGAGCTGTTTTTT. Its protein is CASSQEGTATGELFF.

This clonotype occurred many times. J is TRBJ2-2 and V is TRBV3-1; perhaps TRBD1 as D (7 bases). CDR1 LGHDT and CDR2 YNNKEL come from the germline V gene (reference sequence). The V gene lost 4 bases and the J gene lost 5 bases, with 8 bases spanning the gap. The CDR3 loop spans 13 amino acids. CDR3 residues: CASSPGGTGELFF. The CDR3 DNA follows: TGTGCCAGCAGCCCAGGGGGGACCGGGGAGCTGTTTTTT.

A few counts support this clonotype. The chain recombines TRBV6-5 with TRBJ2-1, with D hard to call. Germline V gives CDR1 MNHEY, CDR2 SVGAGI. V lost 4 bases and J 7 bases, leaving 5 bases between the germline ends. This CDR3 spans 11 amino acids. The CDR3 DNA sequence: TGTGCCAGCAGTTCTACGAATGAGCAGTTCTTC. The encoded protein is CASSSTNEQFF.

There are many counts of this clonotype. CDR3: CASSLAGELFEQFF. The CDR3 nucleotides read TGTGCCAGCAGCCTTGCGGGAGAGTTGTTTGAGCAGTTCTTC. The genes are TRBV16 and TRBJ2-1; 7 bases agree with TRBD2. The V segment lost 4 bases and the J segment 9 bases; nucleotides outside the gene matches: 9. In germline, CDR1 is KGHSY, CDR2 FQNENV. The CDR3 sequence is 14 residues long.

Ten or more counts support this clonotype. V is TRBV7-9 and J is TRBJ2-4, with 8 bases that match TRBD1. Germline loops: CDR1 SEHNR, CDR2 FQNEAQ (reference sequence). The CDR3 contains 15 residues. With 1 base clipped from V and 6 bases from J, the junction kept 5 bases outside the gene matches. The chain's CDR3 is CASSLDRDRLNIQYF. In DNA form, the CDR3 reads TGTGCCAGCAGCTTAGACCGGGACAGGCTAAACATTCAGTACTTC.

This clonotype occurred many times. The V call is TRBV4-2, the J call TRBJ2-7; 8 bases agree with TRBD1. The CDR3 is 17 residues long. J gave up 7 bases and V 3 bases, and 17 bases lay outside the gene matches. Germline values: CDR1 LGHNA, CDR2 YNFKEQ. The CDR3 region is CASSQKGDQGARGEQYF. The CDR3 nucleotides are TGTGCCAGCAGCCAGAAAGGGGATCAGGGGGCCCGGGGGGAGCAGTACTTC.

This clonotype was recorded at least ten times. The V and J genes are TRBV6-1 and TRBJ1-5, with a possible D match to TRBD1 (5 bases). The CDR3 loop spans 14 amino acids. CDR1 MNHNS and CDR2 SASEGT come from the germline V gene. V gave up 5 bases and J gave up 1 base, with 9 bases separating them. CDR3 amino acids: CASSTEGSNQPQHF. The CDR3 coding sequence is TGTGCCAGCAGTACAGAGGGGAGCAATCAGCCCCAGCATTTT.

This clonotype was observed many times. V and J are TRBV18 and TRBJ2-2, with D uncertain. The germline gives CDR1 KGHSH, CDR2 LQKENI. This CDR3 region has 14 residues. V dropped 2 bases and J dropped 1 base, with 5 bases sitting between them. CDR3 DNA sequence: TGTGCCAGCTCACCATCCCAGAACACCGGGGAGCTGTTTTTT. This gives the protein CASSPSQNTGELFF.

This clonotype came up a few times. The V gene is TRBV27, the J gene TRBJ2-1; D is unresolved. V gave up 2 bases and J gave up 6 bases, with 11 bases separating them. The germline CDR1 and CDR2 sequences are MNHEY and SMNVEV (reference sequence). The CDR3 totals 14 residues. The CDR3 loop reads CASSLRGVVNEQFF. CDR3 nucleotides: TGTGCCAGCAGTTTAAGAGGAGTCGTCAATGAGCAGTTCTTC.

This clonotype was found many times. The CDR3 DNA reads TGTGCCAGCGGCGTGAACACTGAAGCTTTCTTT. Amino acid sequence: CASGVNTEAFF. The chain uses TRBV6-6 and TRBJ1-1; D is unclear. Germline V gene data show CDR1 as MNHNY and CDR2 as SVGAGI (reference sequence). The CDR3 is 11 residues long. V was clipped by 8 bases and J by 0 bases, with 4 bases between them.

This clonotype has a count of ten or more. V gene TRBV5-1 combines with J gene TRBJ2-7, with D possibly matching TRBD2 (6 bases). Trimming stripped 5 bases from V and 2 bases from J, with 11 bases between. The CDR3 runs 13 residues. Germline V lookup: CDR1 SGHRS, CDR2 YFSETQ. The CDR3 protein is CASSPGTAYEQYF. The CDR3 coding sequence is TGCGCCAGCAGTCCCGGGACTGCCTACGAGCAGTACTTC.